These T cell receptor beta chains were read from a single sample in a study of OX40 agonist ivuxolimab in advanced cancers. Sequencing was performed with immunoSEQ multiplex PCR; in TCRdb, only in-frame clones are kept and a portion is missing. The sample has tens of thousands of clones, over 75% seen once. The sample was CD4+ or CD8+ T cells sorted from blood, taken in a trial of the OX40 agonist ivuxolimab. The receptors were sampled from an adult with an advanced solid tumor such as melanoma, head and neck, liver or kidney cancer. Both conserved end residues are part of each CDR3. D genes are given only for firm matches. Rows give clone size only sometimes, using once, few, many, or a class for an expanded clone.

length: 16; J: TRBJ2-4; D: -; size: -; V: TRBV28; DNA: TGTGCCAGCAGTTTACCCGACAGTCCACTCAAAAACATTCAGTACTTC; CDR3: CASSLPDSPLKNIQYF
length: 14; J: TRBJ1-1; D: -; size: -; V: TRBV19; DNA: TGTGCCGCTAGCAGGACCGCTCTGAACACTGAAGCTTTCTTT; CDR3: CAASRTALNTEAFF
length: 17; J: TRBJ1-3; D: -; size: once; V: TRBV5-1; DNA: TGCGCCAGCAGCTTCGTCCCGCAGCTCAGAGAAGGAAACACCATATATTTT; CDR3: CASSFVPQLREGNTIYF
length: 15; J: TRBJ2-3; D: -; size: -; V: TRBV7-6; DNA: TGTGCCAGCAGAAGGTGGCAGGGTGGAACAGATACGCAGTATTTT; CDR3: CASRRWQGGTDTQYF
length: 14; J: TRBJ2-3; D: -; size: -; V: TRBV11-2; DNA: TGTGCCAGCAGCTTAGGAGGGGCGGCAGATACGCAGTATTTT; CDR3: CASSLGGAADTQYF
length: 17; J: TRBJ2-3; D: -; size: few; V: TRBV21-1; DNA: TGTGCCAGCAGCAAAAGGCTTCCCCTAGCGGGAGGGGCCGCGCAGTATTTT; CDR3: CASSKRLPLAGGAAQYF
length: 14; J: TRBJ2-5; D: -; size: -; V: TRBV11-2; DNA: TGTGCCAGCAGCTTAGCTGGTTCCCAAGAGACCCAGTACTTC; CDR3: CASSLAGSQETQYF
length: 15; J: TRBJ1-2; D: -; size: few; V: TRBV6-5; DNA: TGTGCCAGCAGTCCCACGACAGGAAGGGGCTATGGCTACACCTTC; CDR3: CASSPTTGRGYGYTF
length: 14; J: TRBJ2-3; D: -; size: -; V: TRBV5-1; DNA: TGCGCCAGCAGCTTGGGGGCCGAGAAAGATACGCAGTATTTT; CDR3: CASSLGAEKDTQYF
length: 14; J: TRBJ1-4; D: -; size: -; V: TRBV5-1; DNA: TGCGCCAGCAGACAGGGTACCAATAATGAAAAACTGTTTTTT; CDR3: CASRQGTNNEKLFF
length: 16; J: TRBJ2-6; D: TRBD1; size: -; V: TRBV6-6; DNA: TGTGCCAGCAGTCGACAGGGGGCGGCTGGGGCCAACGTCCTGACTTTC; CDR3: CASSRQGAAGANVLTF
length: 16; J: TRBJ2-4; D: -; size: once; V: TRBV28; DNA: TGTGCCAGCAGTGCCCCCCCGGCCGGCGCTTCCCCCATTCAGTACTTC; CDR3: CASSAPPAGASPIQYF
length: 13; J: TRBJ2-1; D: TRBD2; size: -; V: TRBV29-1; DNA: TGCAGCGTAGGACTAGCGGGATACAATGAGCAGTTCTTC; CDR3: CSVGLAGYNEQFF
length: 12; J: TRBJ2-3; D: -; size: -; V: TRBV6-6; DNA: TGTGCCAGCAGACAGGGCGCAGATACGCAGTATTTT; CDR3: CASRQGADTQYF
length: 14; J: TRBJ2-7; D: TRBD2; size: -; V: TRBV28; DNA: TGTGCCAGCAGTTCCCCTAGCGGGACGAACGAGCAGTACTTC; CDR3: CASSSPSGTNEQYF
length: 14; J: TRBJ2-5; D: -; size: -; V: TRBV11-1; DNA: TGTGCCAGCAGCTTCGAAGACAGCCAAGAGACCCAGTACTTC; CDR3: CASSFEDSQETQYF
length: 16; J: TRBJ2-4; D: TRBD1; size: -; V: TRBV7-9; DNA: TGTGCCAGCAGCTCCCCCACGGACAGGTACAAAAACATTCAGTACTTC; CDR3: CASSSPTDRYKNIQYF
length: 14; J: TRBJ1-3; D: -; size: -; V: TRBV28; DNA: TGTGCCAGCAGTTTTTTGAGCTCTGGAAACACCATATATTTT; CDR3: CASSFLSSGNTIYF
length: 14; J: TRBJ1-6; D: -; size: -; V: TRBV5-4; DNA: TGTGCCAGCAGCTCCCCGGACAGTAATTCACCCCTCCACTTT; CDR3: CASSSPDSNSPLHF
length: 14; J: TRBJ2-3; D: TRBD1; size: -; V: TRBV2; DNA: TGTGCCAGCAGTCCGGGGACAGGGGGAGATACGCAGTATTTT; CDR3: CASSPGTGGDTQYF
length: 17; J: TRBJ1-2; D: TRBD1; size: -; V: TRBV5-4; DNA: TGTGCCAGCAGCTTGGGAGGCGGACAGGGGTCCGTTCTAGGCTACACCTTC; CDR3: CASSLGGGQGSVLGYTF
length: 14; J: TRBJ1-4; D: -; size: once; V: TRBV19; DNA: TGTGCCAGTAGTAATCGGGCGGCTAATGAAAAACTGTTTTTT; CDR3: CASSNRAANEKLFF